This T cell receptor (beta chain) was captured in a study of spatial heterogeneity in lung cancer. Overall study: Detected sequences consistently included more beta-chain ones than alpha-chain ones. Study-level points and caveats: Among blood samples, ubiquitous expanded tumor TCRs appeared more at resection than at follow-up.

TCRdb re-derived calls from the 5' RACE reads in MiXCR, one entry per CDR3 protein. Of about 7,500 distinct CDR3 sequences listed, roughly a fifth were seen once; the top ten hold less than 20%. V was clipped by 5 bases and J by 4 bases, with 14 bases between them. From germline, CDR1 is SQVTM and CDR2 ANQGSEA. The CDR3 consists of 13 residues. Regarding time point: sample taken at primary tumor resection. Whole RNA from tumor, nontumor lung or frozen PBMC was sequenced unsorted. With regard to this clonotype: Its antigen remains unknown.

This sequence originates from a female donor with early-stage non-small cell lung cancer. The starting material was PBMCs, obtained at surgery. The chain is built from TRBV29-1 and TRBJ1-2; a weak D match, TRBD1 (5 bases). The CDR3 nucleotides are TGCAGCGTTCGCCAGGGTATCACCTATGGCTACACCTTC. Residues: CSVRQGITYGYTF.